Each of the 7 T cell receptor beta chains below was sequenced from the same sample in a study of cytomegalovirus exposure and HLA in healthy donors. The PCR was carried out with 60 Vbeta primers and 13 Jbeta primers. Libraries were prepared by immunoSEQ multiplex PCR; TCRdb keeps only in-frame clonotypes and omits some of them. The sample table sets out around 140,000 clones. What was sequenced was PBMCs. These receptors came from a woman in her thirties or forties in good health and CMV-seropositive.

The V gene is TRBV19, the J gene TRBJ1-2; 7 bases are a match to TRBD1. The CDR3 is 13 residues long. J gave up 5 bases and V 5 bases, and 5 bases lay outside the gene matches. Germline CDR1 reads LNHDA; CDR2 reads SQIVND (reference sequence). CDR3 bases: TGTGCCAGTAGTCGACAGGGCCAGTATGGCTACACCTTC. Encoded protein: CASSRQGQYGYTF.

The chain uses TRBV28 and TRBJ2-4, with 9 bases lining up with TRBD1. Germline-derived CDR1 and CDR2 are MDHEN and SYDVKM. This CDR3 spans 15 amino acids. Trimming at V came to 6 bases and at J to 5 bases, leaving 8 bases not matched to a gene. The CDR3 is CASSRDREKENIQYF. The CDR3 bases are TGTGCCAGCAGCCGGGACAGGGAAAAGGAAAACATTCAGTACTTC.

The chain uses TRBV11-2 and TRBJ1-2; TRBD1 agrees at 7 bases. The junction had 10 bases not matched to a gene; V was cut back by 1 base and J by 5 bases. CDR1 is SGHAT and CDR2 is FQNNGV in the germline V gene. CDR3 length equals 16 residues. The CDR3 DNA is TGTGCCAGCAGCTTAGCGCGACAGGGTGTCGGTTATGGCTACACCTTC. Encoded protein: CASSLARQGVGYGYTF. The variable domain in full, completed from reference TRBV11-2 and TRBJ1-2, reads EAGVAQSPRYKIIEKRQSVAFWCNPISGHATLYWYQQILGQGPKLLIQFQNNGVVDDSQLPKDRFSAERLKGVDSTLKIQPAKLEDSAVYLCASSLARQGVGYGYTFGSGTRLTVV.

The chain has TRBV5-1 and TRBJ2-1, with a tentative D call TRBD1 (5 bases). Germline V gene sequence: CDR1 SGHRS, CDR2 YFSETQ. Trimming removed 1 base from V and 5 bases from J, with 13 bases in between. The CDR3 runs to 15 residues. The CDR3: CASSLSGRQDNEQFF. In DNA, the CDR3 is TGCGCCAGCAGCTTGTCAGGGCGGCAGGACAATGAGCAGTTCTTC.

V is TRBV6-5 and J is TRBJ2-1; 12 bases agree with TRBD2. V shed 6 bases and J 8 bases; nucleotides not matched to a gene: 8. The CDR3 has 15 residues. Germline CDR1 MNHEY, CDR2 SVGAGI. CDR3 region: CASSHGLAGPHEQFF. Here the CDR3 DNA reads TGTGCCAGCAGCCATGGACTAGCGGGGCCCCATGAGCAGTTCTTC.

This chain links TRBV7-2 with TRBJ2-5; a possible D gene is TRBD1 (6 bases). The CDR3 is 15 amino acids. Trimming took off 1 base at V and 3 bases at J, with 12 bases between the two ends. Per germline, CDR1 SGHTA and CDR2 FQGNSA. CDR3: CASSLGSAGEETQYF. CDR3 coding DNA: TGTGCCAGCAGCTTAGGATCCGCAGGGGAAGAGACCCAGTACTTC.

The V gene is TRBV19, the J gene TRBJ1-4; no definite D call. The germline V gene encodes CDR1 LNHDA and CDR2 SQIVND (reference sequence). V lost 4 bases to trimming and J lost 7 bases, with 19 bases between them. The CDR3 has 16 amino acids. The CDR3 region has the DNA TGTGCCAGTAGTACCAGGACCGGCCCGGGGTTTGAAAAACTGTTTTTT. Its translation is CASSTRTGPGFEKLFF.